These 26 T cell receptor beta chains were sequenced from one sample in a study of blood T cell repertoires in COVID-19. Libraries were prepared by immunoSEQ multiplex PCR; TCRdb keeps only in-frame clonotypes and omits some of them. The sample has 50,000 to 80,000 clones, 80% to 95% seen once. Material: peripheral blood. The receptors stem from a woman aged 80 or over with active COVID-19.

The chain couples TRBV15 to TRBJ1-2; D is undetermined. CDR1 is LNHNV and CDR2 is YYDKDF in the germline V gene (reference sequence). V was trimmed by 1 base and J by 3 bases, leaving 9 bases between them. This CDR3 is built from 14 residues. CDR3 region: CATSRAGRDYGYTF. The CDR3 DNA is TGTGCCACCAGCAGAGCTGGGAGGGACTATGGCTACACCTTC.

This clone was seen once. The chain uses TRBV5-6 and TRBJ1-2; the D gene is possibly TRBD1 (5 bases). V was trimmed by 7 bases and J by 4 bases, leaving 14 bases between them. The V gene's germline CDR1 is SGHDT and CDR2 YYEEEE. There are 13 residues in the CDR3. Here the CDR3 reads CASAGSTPYGYTF. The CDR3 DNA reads TGTGCCAGCGCAGGGTCCACCCCCTATGGCTACACCTTC.

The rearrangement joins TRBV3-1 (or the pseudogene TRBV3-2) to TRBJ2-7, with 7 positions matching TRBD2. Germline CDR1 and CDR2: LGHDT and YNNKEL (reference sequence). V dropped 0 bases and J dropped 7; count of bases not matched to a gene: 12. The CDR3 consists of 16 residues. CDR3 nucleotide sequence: TGTGCCAGCAGCCAAGATAATGGGGGAGGGCCTAAAGAGCAGTACTTC. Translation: CASSQDNGGGPKEQYF.

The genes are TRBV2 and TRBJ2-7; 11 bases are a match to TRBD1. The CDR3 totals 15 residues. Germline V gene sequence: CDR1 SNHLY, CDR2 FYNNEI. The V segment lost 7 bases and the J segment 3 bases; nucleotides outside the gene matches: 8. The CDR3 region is CASNTMGQGGYEQYF. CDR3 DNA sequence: TGTGCCAGCAACACTATGGGACAGGGGGGCTACGAGCAGTACTTC.

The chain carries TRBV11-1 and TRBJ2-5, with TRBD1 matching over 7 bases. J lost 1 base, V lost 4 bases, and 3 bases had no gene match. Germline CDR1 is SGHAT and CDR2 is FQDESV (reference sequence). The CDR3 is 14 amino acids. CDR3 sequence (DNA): TGTGCCAGCAGCTCTCACAGGGGCCAAGAGACCCAGTACTTC. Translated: CASSSHRGQETQYF.

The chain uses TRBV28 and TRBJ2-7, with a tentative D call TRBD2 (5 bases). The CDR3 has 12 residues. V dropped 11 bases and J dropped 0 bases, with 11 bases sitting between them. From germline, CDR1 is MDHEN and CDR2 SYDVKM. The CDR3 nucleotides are TGTGCCTCCGGTGGGAGCTCCTACGAGCAGTACTTC. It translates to CASGGSSYEQYF.

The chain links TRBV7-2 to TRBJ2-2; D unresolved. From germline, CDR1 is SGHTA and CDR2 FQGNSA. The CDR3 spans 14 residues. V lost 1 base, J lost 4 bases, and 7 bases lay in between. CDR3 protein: CASSLGPGTGELFF. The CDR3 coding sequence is TGTGCCAGCAGCTTAGGGCCAGGCACCGGGGAGCTGTTTTTT.

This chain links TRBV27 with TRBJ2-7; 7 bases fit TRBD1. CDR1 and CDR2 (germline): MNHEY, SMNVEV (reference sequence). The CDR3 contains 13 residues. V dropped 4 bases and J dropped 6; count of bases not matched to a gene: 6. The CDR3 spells CASSSWDSREQYF. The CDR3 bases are TGTGCCAGCAGTTCCTGGGACAGCCGCGAGCAGTACTTC.

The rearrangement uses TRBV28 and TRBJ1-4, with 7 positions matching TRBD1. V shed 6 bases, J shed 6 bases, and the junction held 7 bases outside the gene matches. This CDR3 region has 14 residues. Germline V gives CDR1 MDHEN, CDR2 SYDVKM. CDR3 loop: CASSHDRDYEKLFF. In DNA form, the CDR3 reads TGTGCCAGCAGCCACGACAGGGACTATGAAAAACTGTTTTTT.

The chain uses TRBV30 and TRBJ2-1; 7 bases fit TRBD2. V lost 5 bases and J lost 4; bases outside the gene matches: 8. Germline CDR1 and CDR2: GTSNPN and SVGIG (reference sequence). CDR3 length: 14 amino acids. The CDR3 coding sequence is TGTGCCTGGCTAGCGGTTGGAGGTTACAATGAGCAGTTCTTC. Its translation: CAWLAVGGYNEQFF.

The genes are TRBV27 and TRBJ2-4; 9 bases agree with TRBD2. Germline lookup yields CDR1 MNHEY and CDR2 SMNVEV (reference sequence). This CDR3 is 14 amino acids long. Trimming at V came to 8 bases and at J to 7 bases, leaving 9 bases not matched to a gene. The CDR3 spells CASGLAGIRNIQYF. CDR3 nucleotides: TGTGCCAGCGGGCTAGCGGGGATTAGGAACATTCAGTACTTC.

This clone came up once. The CDR3 sequence is CASSTTSRVEETQYF. The CDR3 DNA reads TGTGCCAGCAGTACCACCTCCAGGGTGGAAGAGACCCAGTACTTC. The chain links TRBV6-5 to TRBJ2-5; D might be TRBD1 (5 bases). Germline V lookup: CDR1 MNHEY, CDR2 SVGAGI. V dropped 5 bases and J dropped 3 bases, with 16 bases sitting between them. CDR3 length equals 15 residues.

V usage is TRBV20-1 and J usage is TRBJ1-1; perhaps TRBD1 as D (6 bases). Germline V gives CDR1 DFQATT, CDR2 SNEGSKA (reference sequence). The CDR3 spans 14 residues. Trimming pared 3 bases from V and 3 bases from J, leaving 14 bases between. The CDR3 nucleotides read TGCAGTGCTAGTTCAGGGGCGGCGGACACTGAAGCTTTCTTT. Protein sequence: CSASSGAADTEAFF.

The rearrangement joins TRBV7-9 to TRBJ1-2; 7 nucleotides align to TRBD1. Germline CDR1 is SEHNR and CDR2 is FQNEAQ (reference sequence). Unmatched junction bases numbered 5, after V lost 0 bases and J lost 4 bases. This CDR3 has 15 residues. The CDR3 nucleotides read TGTGCCAGCAGCTTAGCTGACAGGGACCTCTATGGCTACACCTTC. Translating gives CASSLADRDLYGYTF.

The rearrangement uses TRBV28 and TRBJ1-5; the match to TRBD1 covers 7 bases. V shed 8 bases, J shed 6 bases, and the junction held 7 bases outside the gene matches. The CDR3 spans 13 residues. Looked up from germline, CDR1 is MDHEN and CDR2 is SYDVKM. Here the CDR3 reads CASSQGPVQPQHF. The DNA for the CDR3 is TGTGCCAGCTCACAGGGGCCAGTTCAGCCCCAGCATTTT.

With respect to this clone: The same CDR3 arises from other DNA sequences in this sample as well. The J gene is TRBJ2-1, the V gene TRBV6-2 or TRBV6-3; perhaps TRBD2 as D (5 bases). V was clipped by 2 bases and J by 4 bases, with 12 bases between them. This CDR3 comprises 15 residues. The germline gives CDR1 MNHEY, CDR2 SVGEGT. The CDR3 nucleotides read TGTGCCAGCAGTTACGGGGAGCCGCCTTACAATGAGCAGTTCTTC. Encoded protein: CASSYGEPPYNEQFF.

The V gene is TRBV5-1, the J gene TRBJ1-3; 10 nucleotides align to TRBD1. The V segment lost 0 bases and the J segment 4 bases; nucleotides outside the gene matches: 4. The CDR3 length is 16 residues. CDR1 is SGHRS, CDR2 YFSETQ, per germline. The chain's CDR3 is CASSLAGQGGGNTIYF. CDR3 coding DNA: TGCGCCAGCAGCTTGGCCGGACAGGGGGGAGGAAACACCATATATTTT. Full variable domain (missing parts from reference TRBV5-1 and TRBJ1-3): KAGVTQTPRYLIKTRGQQVTLSCSPISGHRSVSWYQQTPGQGLQFLFEYFSETQRNKGNFPGRFSGRQFSNSRSEMNVSTLELGDSALYLCASSLAGQGGGNTIYFGEGSWLTVV.

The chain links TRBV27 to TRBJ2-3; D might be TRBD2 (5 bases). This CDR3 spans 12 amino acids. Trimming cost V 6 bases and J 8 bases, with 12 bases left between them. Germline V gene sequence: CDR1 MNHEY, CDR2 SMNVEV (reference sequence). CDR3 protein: CASSPPRGTQYF. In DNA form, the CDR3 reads TGTGCCAGCAGCCCACCTCGGGGTACGCAGTATTTT.

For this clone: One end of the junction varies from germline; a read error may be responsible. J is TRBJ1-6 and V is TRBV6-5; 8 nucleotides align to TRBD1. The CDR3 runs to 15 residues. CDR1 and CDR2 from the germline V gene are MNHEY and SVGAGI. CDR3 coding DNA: TGTGCCAGCAGTTACACAGGGGGAGATAATTCACACCTCCACTTT. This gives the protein CASSYTGGDNSHLHF.

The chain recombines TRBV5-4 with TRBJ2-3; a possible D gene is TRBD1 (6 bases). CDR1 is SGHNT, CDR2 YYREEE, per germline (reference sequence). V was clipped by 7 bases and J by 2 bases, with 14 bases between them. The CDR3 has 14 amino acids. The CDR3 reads CASLRQGTTDTQYF. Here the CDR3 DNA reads TGTGCCAGCCTGAGGCAGGGGACCACAGATACGCAGTATTTT. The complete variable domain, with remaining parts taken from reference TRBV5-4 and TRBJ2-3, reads ETGVTQSPTHLIKTRGQQVTLRCSSQSGHNTVSWYQQALGQGPQFIFQYYREEENGRGNFPPRFSGLQFPNYSSELNVNALELDDSALYLCASLRQGTTDTQYFGPGTRLTVL.

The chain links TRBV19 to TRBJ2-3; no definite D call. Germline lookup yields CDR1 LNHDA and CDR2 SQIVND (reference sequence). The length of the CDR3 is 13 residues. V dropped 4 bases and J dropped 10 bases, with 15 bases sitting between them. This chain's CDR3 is CASSTYSGLAQYF. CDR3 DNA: TGTGCCAGTAGTACATACAGTGGGTTGGCGCAGTATTTT.

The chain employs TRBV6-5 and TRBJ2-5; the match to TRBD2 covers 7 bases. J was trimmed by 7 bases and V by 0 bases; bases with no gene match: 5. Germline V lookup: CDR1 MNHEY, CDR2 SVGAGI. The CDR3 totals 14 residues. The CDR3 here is CASSYSGGKMTQYF. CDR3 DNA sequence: TGTGCCAGCAGTTACTCGGGGGGGAAAATGACCCAGTACTTC.

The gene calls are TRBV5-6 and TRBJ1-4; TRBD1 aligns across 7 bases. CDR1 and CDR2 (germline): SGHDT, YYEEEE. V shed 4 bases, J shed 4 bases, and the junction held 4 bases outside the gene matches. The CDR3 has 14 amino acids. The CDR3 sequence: CASSPTGNNEKLFF. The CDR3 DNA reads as TGTGCCAGCAGCCCGACAGGGAATAATGAAAAACTGTTTTTT.

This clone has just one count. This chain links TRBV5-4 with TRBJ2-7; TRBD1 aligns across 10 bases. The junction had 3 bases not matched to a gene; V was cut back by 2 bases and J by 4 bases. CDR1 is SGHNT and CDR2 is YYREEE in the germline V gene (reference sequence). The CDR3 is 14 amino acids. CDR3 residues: CASSFRDRGYEQYF. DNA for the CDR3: TGTGCCAGCAGCTTCCGGGACAGGGGTTACGAGCAGTACTTC.

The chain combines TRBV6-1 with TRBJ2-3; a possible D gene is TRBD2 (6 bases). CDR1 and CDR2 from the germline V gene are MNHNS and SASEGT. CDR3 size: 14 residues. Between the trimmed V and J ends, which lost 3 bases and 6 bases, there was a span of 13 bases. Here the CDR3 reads CASSDGGLGDTQYF. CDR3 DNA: TGTGCCAGCAGTGATGGGGGGTTAGGGGATACGCAGTATTTT.

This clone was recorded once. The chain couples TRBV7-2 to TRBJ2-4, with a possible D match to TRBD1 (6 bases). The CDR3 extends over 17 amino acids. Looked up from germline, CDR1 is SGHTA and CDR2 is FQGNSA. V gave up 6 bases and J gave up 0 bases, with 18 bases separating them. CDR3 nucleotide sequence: TGTGCCAGCAGGGGGGCCAATCCGGCCCCAGCCAAAAACATTCAGTACTTC. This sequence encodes CASRGANPAPAKNIQYF.